This T cell receptor (beta chain) was documented in a study of cytomegalovirus exposure and HLA in healthy donors. Only in-frame clones appear in the TCRdb table, and some are missing; sequencing was by immunoSEQ multiplex PCR. The data show 150,000 to 200,000 clones, with 65% to 90% seen just once and roughly 13% held by the top ten. This CDR3 has 16 residues. V shed 2 bases, J shed 2 bases, and the junction held 6 bases outside the gene matches. Germline lookup yields CDR1 MDHEN and CDR2 SYDVKM. V and J are TRBV28 and TRBJ1-1; 9 bases are a match to TRBD1. The receptor comes from a woman aged 25 to 39 in good health and CMV-seropositive. The specimen was PBMCs. For the CDR3, the DNA is TGTGCCAGCAGTTTACGGCCGGGACAGGGAAACACTGAAGCTTTCTTT. Translated, it gives CASSLRPGQGNTEAFF. The full variable domain, in which reference TRBV28 and TRBJ1-1 provide the parts outside the CDR3, is DVKVTQSSRYLVKRTGEKVFLECVQDMDHENMFWYRQDPGLGLRLIYFSYDVKMKEKGDIPEGYSVSREKKERFSLILESASTNQTSMYLCASSLRPGQGNTEAFFGQGTRLTVV.